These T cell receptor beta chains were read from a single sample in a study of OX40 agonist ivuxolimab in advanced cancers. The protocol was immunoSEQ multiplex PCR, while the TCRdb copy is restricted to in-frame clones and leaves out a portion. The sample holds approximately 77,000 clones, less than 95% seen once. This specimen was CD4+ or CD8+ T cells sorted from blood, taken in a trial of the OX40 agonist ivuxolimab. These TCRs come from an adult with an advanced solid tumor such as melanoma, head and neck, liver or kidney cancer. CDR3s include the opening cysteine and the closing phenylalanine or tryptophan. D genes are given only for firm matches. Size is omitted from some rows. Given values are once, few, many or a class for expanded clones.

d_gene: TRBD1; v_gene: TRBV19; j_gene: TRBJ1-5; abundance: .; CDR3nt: TGTGCCAGCAAAAGAACCGGGACAGGGGACAATCAGCCCCAGCATTTT; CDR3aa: CASKRTGTGDNQPQHF
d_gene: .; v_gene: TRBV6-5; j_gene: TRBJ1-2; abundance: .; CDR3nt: TGTGCCAGCAGTTACTCGTCCTCCGGTGGCTACACCTTC; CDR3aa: CASSYSSSGGYTF
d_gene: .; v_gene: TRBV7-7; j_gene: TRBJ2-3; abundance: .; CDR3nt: TGTGCTAGCAGCGTGGCTGTTGGGAGCACAGATACGCAGTATTTT; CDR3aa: CASSVAVGSTDTQYF
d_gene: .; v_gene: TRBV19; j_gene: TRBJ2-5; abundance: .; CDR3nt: TGTGCCAGTAGTAAAGGAGGACCAGGGGAGACCCAGTACTTC; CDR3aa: CASSKGGPGETQYF
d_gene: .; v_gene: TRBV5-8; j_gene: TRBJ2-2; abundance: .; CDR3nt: TGTGCCAGCAGCTTGTGGTCCAGTAACACCGGGGAGCTGTTTTTT; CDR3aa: CASSLWSSNTGELFF
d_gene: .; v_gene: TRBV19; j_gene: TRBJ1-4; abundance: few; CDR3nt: TGTGCCAGTAGTGCAGGGACGGATAATGAAAAACTGTTTTTT; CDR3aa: CASSAGTDNEKLFF
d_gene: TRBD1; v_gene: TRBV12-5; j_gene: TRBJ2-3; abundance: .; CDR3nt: TGTGCTAGTGGTTTAAACAGGGGAACAGATACGCAGTATTTT; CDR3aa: CASGLNRGTDTQYF
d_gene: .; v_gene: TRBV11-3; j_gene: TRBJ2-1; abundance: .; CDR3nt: TGTGCCAGCAGCTTACGAGCTGACAATGAGCAGTTCTTC; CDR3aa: CASSLRADNEQFF
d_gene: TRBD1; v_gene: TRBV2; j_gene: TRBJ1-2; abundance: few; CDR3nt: TGTGCCAGCAGCGTACAGGGGGCTGGCTACACCTTC; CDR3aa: CASSVQGAGYTF
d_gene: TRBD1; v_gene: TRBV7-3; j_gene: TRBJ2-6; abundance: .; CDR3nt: TGTGCCAGCAGCAAGACAGGGACTGGGGCCAACGTCCTGACTTTC; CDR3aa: CASSKTGTGANVLTF
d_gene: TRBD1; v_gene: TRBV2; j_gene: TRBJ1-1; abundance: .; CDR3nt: TGTGCCAGCAGTGCAACCGGGACAGGGGGTCTGGAGGCTTTCTTT; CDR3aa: CASSATGTGGLEAFF
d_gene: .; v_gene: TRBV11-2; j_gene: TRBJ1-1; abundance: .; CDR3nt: TGTGCCAGCAGCTTAGCTGGGGGCACTGAAGCTTTCTTT; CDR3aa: CASSLAGGTEAFF
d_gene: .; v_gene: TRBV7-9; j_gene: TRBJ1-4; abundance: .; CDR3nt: TGTGCCAGCAGCTTATCCGAGATATATAATGAAAAACTGTTTTTT; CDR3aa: CASSLSEIYNEKLFF
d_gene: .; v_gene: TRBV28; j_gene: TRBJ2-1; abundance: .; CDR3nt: TGTGCCAGCAGAGGCGAGGGATTTGGCTCCTACAATGAGCAGTTCTTC; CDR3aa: CASRGEGFGSYNEQFF
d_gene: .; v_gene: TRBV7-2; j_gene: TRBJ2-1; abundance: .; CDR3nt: TGTGCCAGCAGCGCCCAAAGGGATGAGCAGTTCTTC; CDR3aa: CASSAQRDEQFF
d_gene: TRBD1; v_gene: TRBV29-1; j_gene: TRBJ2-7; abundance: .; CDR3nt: TGCAGCGTTAGACAGGGAGACCACGAGCAGTACTTC; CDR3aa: CSVRQGDHEQYF
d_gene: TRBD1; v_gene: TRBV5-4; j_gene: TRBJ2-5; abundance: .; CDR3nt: TGTGCCAGCAGCCAACAGGGGGCTTCTTTCGGGGAGACCCAGTACTTC; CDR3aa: CASSQQGASFGETQYF
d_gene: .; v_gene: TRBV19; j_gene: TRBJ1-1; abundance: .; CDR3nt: TGTGCCAGTACTAAGTCTACGCGCACTGAAGCTTTCTTT; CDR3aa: CASTKSTRTEAFF
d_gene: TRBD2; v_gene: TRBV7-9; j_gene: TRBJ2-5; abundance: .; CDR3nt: TGTGCCATTCAAGGACTAGCGGCAGAGACCCAGTACTTC; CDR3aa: CAIQGLAAETQYF
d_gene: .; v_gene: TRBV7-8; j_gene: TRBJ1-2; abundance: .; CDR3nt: TGTGCCAGCAGACGACGGGCCGAGGGTGGCTACACCTTC; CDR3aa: CASRRRAEGGYTF
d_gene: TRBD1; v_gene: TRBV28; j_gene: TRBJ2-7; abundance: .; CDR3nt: TGTGCCAGCAGTTTACGGGACAGGGGGTTCGAGCAGTACTTC; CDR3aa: CASSLRDRGFEQYF
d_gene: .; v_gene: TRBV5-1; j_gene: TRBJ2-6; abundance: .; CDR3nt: TGCGCCAGCAGCTTGCTGTCCTCTGGGGCCAACGTCCTGACTTTC; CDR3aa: CASSLLSSGANVLTF
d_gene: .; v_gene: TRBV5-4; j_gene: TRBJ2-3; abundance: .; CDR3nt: TGTGCCAGCAGCGGATCTAGCACAGATACGCAGTATTTT; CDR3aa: CASSGSSTDTQYF
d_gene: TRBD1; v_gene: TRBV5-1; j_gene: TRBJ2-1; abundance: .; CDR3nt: TGCGCCAGCAGCTCGGGGGACAGGGGAGGCAATGAGCAGTTCTTC; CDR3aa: CASSSGDRGGNEQFF
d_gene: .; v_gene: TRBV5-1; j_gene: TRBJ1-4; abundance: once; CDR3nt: TGCGCCAGCAGGGCAGGGGAAGAAAAACTGTTTTTT; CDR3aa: CASRAGEEKLFF
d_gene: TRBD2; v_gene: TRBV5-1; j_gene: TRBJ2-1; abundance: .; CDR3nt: TGCGCCAGCAGCTTCCTAGCGGGACAAGACAATGAGCAGTTCTTC; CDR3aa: CASSFLAGQDNEQFF
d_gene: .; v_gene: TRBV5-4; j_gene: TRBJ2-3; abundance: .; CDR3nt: TGTGCCAGCAGCTTGGAATACACAGATACGCAGTATTTT; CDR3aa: CASSLEYTDTQYF
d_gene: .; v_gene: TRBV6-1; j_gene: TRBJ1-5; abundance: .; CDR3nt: TGTGCCAGCAGCGGGTTAGGCAGTTTTCAGCCCCAGCATTTT; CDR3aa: CASSGLGSFQPQHF
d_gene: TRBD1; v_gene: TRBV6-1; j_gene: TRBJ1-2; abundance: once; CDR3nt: TGTGCCAGCAGTGGAGGACAGGGTAGTTATGGCTACACCTTC; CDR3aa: CASSGGQGSYGYTF
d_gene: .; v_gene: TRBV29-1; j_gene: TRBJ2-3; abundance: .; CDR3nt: TGCAGCGTTGTAGTGGTGAGGGTGCGAGATACGCAGTATTTT; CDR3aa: CSVVVVRVRDTQYF
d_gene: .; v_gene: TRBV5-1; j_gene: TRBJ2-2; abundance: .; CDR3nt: TGCGCCAGTCGGAGGGCCACCGGGGAGCTGTTTTTT; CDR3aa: CASRRATGELFF
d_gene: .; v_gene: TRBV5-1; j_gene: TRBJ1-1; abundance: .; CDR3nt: TGCGCCAGCAGCTTTGTGGGGGGCGAGGGCACTGAAGCTTTCTTT; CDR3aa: CASSFVGGEGTEAFF
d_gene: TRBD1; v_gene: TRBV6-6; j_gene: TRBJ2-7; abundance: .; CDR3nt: TGTGCCAGCAGTTATGGGACAGGTGAAGGGCAGTACTTC; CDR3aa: CASSYGTGEGQYF
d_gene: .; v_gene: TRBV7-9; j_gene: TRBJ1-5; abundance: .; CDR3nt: TGTGCCAGCAGCCCCGGGTCAGCTAGCAATCAGCCCCAGCATTTT; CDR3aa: CASSPGSASNQPQHF
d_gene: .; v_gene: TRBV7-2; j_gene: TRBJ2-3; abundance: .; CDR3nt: TGTGCCAGCAGCTTAGTCTTTGGAACAGATACGCAGTATTTT; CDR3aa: CASSLVFGTDTQYF
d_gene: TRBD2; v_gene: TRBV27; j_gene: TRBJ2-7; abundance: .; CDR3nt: TGTGCCAGCAGACCGGGACTAGCGGGATCCCCCATCGAGGAGCAGTACTTC; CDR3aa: CASRPGLAGSPIEEQYF
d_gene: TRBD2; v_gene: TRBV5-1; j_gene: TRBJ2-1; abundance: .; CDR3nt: TGCGCCAGCAGCTCGGCGGGACTAGCACGGGAGCAGTTCTTC; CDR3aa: CASSSAGLAREQFF
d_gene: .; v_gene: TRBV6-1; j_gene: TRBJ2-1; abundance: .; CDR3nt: TGTGCCAGCAGTCCGAGCCGGCTAATTAACAATGAGCAGTTCTTC; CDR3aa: CASSPSRLINNEQFF
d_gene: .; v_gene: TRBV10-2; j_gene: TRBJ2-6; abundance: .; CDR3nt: TGTGGAGTACAGTTAACCTCTGGGGCCAACGTCCTGACTTTC; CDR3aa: CGVQLTSGANVLTF
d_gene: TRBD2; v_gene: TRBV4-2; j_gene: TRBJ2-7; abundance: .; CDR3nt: TGTGCCAGCAGCCTGGCGGGAGGGTCTGTCTACGAGCAGTACTTC; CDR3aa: CASSLAGGSVYEQYF
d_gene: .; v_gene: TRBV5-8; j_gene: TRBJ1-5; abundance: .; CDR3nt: TGTGCCAGCAGCGAGGGACGGTTCAATCAGCCCCAGCATTTT; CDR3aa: CASSEGRFNQPQHF
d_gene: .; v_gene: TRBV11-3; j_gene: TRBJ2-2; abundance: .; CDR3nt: TGTGCCAGCAGCTTAGGGGTTTTTGGGGAGCTGTTTTTT; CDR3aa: CASSLGVFGELFF
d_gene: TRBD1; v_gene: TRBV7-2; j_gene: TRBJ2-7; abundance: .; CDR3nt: TGTGCCAGCAGCCGAGGACAGGCGCCCTACGAGCAGTACTTC; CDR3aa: CASSRGQAPYEQYF
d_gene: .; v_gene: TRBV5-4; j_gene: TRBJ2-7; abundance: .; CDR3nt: TGTGCCAGCAGCTCCCCTTTGAGGGATCAGCAGTACTTC; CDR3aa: CASSSPLRDQQYF
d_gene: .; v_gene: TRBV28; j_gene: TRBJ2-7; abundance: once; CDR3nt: TGTGCCAGCAGGGACCGGTACGAGCAGTACTTC; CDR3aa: CASRDRYEQYF
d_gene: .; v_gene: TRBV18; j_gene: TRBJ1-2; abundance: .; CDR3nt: TGTGCCAGCTCAGCCAATCCGGGGGTAAACTATGGCTACACCTTC; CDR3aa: CASSANPGVNYGYTF
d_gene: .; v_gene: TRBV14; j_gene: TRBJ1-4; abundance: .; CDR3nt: TGTGCCAGCAGCCTGCGGCAGGGTACTGAAAAACTGTTTTTT; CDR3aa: CASSLRQGTEKLFF
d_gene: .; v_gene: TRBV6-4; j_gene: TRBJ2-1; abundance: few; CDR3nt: TGTGCCAGCAGTGACCGGACGCCCGACCACAATGAGCAGTTCTTC; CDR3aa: CASSDRTPDHNEQFF
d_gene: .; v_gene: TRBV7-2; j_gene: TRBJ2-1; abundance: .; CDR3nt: TGTGCCAGCAGCTTAATGGCTGCCTCCTACAATGAGCAGTTCTTC; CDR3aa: CASSLMAASYNEQFF
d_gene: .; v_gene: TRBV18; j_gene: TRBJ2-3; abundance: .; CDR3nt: TGTGCCAGCTCACCACCTACAGGGTCGGGCACAGATACGCAGTATTTT; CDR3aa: CASSPPTGSGTDTQYF
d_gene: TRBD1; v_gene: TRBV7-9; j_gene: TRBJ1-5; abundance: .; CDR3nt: TGTGCCAGCAGCGAAACAGGGGTCGGAAATCAGCCCCAGCATTTT; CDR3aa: CASSETGVGNQPQHF
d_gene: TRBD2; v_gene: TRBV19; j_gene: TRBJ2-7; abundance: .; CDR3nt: TGTGCCAGTAGTATAGGAGCGGGAGGGCCTTACGAGCAGTACTTC; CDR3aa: CASSIGAGGPYEQYF
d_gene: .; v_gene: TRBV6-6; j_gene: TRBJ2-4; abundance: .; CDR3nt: TGTGCCAGCAGCGACAGAGCTTTACACATTCAGTACTTC; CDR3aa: CASSDRALHIQYF